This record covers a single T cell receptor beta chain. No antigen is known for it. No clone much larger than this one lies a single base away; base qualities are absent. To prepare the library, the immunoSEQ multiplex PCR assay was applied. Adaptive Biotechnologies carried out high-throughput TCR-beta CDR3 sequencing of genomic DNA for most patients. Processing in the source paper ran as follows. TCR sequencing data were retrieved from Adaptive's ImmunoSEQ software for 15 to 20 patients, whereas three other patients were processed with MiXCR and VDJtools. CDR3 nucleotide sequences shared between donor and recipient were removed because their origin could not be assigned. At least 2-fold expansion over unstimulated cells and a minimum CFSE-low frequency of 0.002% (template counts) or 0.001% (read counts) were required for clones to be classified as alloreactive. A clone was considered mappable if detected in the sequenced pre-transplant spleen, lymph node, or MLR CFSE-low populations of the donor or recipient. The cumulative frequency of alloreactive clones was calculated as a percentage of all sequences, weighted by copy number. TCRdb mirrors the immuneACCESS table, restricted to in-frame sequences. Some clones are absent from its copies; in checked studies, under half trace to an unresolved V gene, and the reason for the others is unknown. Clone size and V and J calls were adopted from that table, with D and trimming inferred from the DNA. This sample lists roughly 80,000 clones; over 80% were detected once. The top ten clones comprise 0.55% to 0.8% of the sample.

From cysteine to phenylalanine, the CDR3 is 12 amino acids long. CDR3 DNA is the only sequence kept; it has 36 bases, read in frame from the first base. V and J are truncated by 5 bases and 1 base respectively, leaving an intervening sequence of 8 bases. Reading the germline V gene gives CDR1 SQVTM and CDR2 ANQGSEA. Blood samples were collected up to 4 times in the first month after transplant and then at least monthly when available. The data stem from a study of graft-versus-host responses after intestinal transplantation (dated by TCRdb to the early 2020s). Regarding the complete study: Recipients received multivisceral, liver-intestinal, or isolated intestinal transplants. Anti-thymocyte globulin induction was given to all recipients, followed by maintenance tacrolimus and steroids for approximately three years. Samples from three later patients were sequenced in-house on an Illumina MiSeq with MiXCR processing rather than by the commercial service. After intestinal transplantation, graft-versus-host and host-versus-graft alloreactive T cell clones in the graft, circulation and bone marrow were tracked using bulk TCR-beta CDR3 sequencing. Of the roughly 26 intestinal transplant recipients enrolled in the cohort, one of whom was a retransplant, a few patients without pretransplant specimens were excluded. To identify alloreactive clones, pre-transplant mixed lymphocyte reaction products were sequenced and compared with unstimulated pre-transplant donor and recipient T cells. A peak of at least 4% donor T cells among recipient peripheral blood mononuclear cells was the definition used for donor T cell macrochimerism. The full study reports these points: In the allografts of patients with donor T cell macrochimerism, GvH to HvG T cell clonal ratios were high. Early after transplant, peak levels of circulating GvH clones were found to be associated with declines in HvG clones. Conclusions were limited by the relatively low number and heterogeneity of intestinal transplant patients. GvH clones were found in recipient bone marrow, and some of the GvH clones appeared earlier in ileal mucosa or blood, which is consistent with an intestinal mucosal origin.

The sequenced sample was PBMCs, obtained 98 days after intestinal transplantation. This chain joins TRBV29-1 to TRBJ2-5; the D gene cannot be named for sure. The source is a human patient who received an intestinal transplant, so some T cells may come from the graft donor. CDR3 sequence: CSVFLGQETQYF. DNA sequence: TGCAGCGTTTTTCTAGGCCAAGAGACCCAGTACTTC.